This T cell receptor beta chain was observed in a study of response to subunit inactivated influenza vaccine. Points from the study as a whole: After each seasonal influenza vaccination, few new T cells are recruited, the authors suggested.

As concerns this clonotype: The antigen is unknown.

MiXCR, run by TCRdb on the RT-PCR reads, gives a single entry per CDR3 protein. The table records 600,000 to 850,000 distinct CDR3 sequences, approximately 15% of them present only once. The specimen comprised PBMCs from blood, sampled roughly 15 days before vaccination. This receptor was obtained from a man aged 45-65 years who received an inactivated influenza vaccine.

CDR3 loop: CAISESSGNTDTQYF. CDR3 bases: TGTGCCATCAGTGAGTCTAGCGGGAACACAGATACGCAGTATTTT. The rearrangement uses TRBV10-3 and TRBJ2-3; 8 bases match TRBD2. Germline V gene data show CDR1 as ENHRY and CDR2 as SYGVKD. This CDR3 spans 15 amino acids. J was trimmed by 2 bases and V by 0 bases; bases with no gene match: 1.